This TCR beta chain is from a study of T cells expressing NK-cell markers. The CDR3 is 16 amino acids. Looked up from germline, CDR1 is LGHNA and CDR2 is YNFKEQ. TCRdb processed the 5' RACE reads again and assigns one entry to each CDR3 protein, with no DNA. The repertoire table contains approximately 460,000 distinct CDR3 sequences. The chain combines TRBV4-2 with TRBJ2-1; the TRBD2 assignment by TCRdb is unverifiable without DNA. The sequence was collected from a woman between 18 and 75 years old in good health. Sample: blood T cells: a sorted CD56 or NKG2C T cell subset, CD4+ or CD8+ T cells, or bulk PBMC T cells (not recorded which). CDR3 sequence reads: CASSQAGAGDYNEQFF.